This TCR beta chain comes out of a study of Tregs in tolerant kidney transplant recipients. Whole-study findings and limits: Expanding Tregs on activated donor B cells appeared to best identify donor-specific TCRbeta clones.

Produced via immunoSEQ multiplex PCR; TCRdb's table is partial and in-frame only. The repertoire holds 100,000 to 150,000 clones, with about 91% as singletons. CD4+CD25+CD127- Tregs, CD4+CD25- non-Tregs, CD4 and CD8 cells were sorted. Of note for this clone: Its matching antigen is unknown.

This sequence originates from a human donor in good health. Sequencing used CD4+ T cells from blood.

CDR3 protein: CASSQDSRQGEQFF. The CDR3 nucleotides read TGCGCCAGCAGCCAAGATTCGCGGCAAGGTGAGCAGTTCTTC. This sequence joins TRBV4-1 and TRBJ2-1, with D unresolved. Trimming pared 0 bases from V and 9 bases from J, leaving 12 bases between. Germline assignment: CDR1 MGHRA and CDR2 YSYEKL. The CDR3 covers 14 residues.